The source of this T cell receptor (beta chain) is a study of blood T cell repertoires in COVID-19. Across the whole study: Material from acute and convalescent COVID-19 was sourced from the United States, Italy and Spain. T cells, B-cell-depleted T cells, or PBMCs provided the cDNA or gDNA that served as material.

Original processing notes: Amplified reference gene primers provided the basis for estimating nucleated cell counts. Clones were sequenced by immunoSEQ multiplex PCR, and TCRdb holds only the in-frame ones, with some missing. Clone size and V and J calls were adopted from that table, with D and trimming inferred from the DNA. The table has approximately 500,000 clones, roughly 88% seen once. There are 15 residues in the CDR3. The J segment lost 3 bases and the V segment lost 4 bases, leaving 8 bases of the junction unmatched. The specimen sequenced was peripheral blood. The TCR comes from a human donor in a cohort sampled during active COVID-19. The chain employs TRBV5-3 and TRBJ2-7; 9 bases match TRBD2. TRBV5-3 is given ORF status, its function remaining uncertain. CDR3 sequence: CARSLGLAPRYEQYF. Here the CDR3 DNA reads TGTGCCAGAAGCCTTGGACTAGCGCCGCGCTACGAGCAGTACTTC.